This T cell receptor (beta chain) is drawn from a study of T cell responses to AZD1222 COVID-19 vaccine. Timing groups of about 4 and about 12 weeks for second doses were pooled. The CDR3 runs to 16 residues. The germline gives CDR1 MNHEY, CDR2 SMNVEV (reference sequence). V lost 1 base to trimming and J lost 5 bases, with 17 bases between them. A single count supports this clone. The antigen is not known. Sequencing used immunoSEQ multiplex PCR; TCRdb keeps in-frame clones, though not all of them. The table includes 130,000 to 150,000 clones, approximately 90% detected once. Study-wide points: Clonal diversity was possibly underestimated, and white British individuals and females predominated among donors. When two AZD1222 doses had been given, Spike-specific TCR breadth and depth rose.

This receptor was identified in an adult who received the AZD1222 COVID-19 vaccine. The material was peripheral blood, obtained 28 days after the second AZD1222 dose. The chain employs TRBV27 and TRBJ1-1; no reliable D call. The CDR3 nucleotides are TGTGCCAGCAGTTTATTAGGCAGCGGGGTATGGACTGAAGCTTTCTTT. Protein product: CASSLLGSGVWTEAFF.